The 28 T cell receptor beta chains below come from one sample, sequenced in a study of a mutant IDH1 vaccine in newly diagnosed glioma. Only in-frame clones appear in the TCRdb table, and some are missing; sequencing was by immunoSEQ multiplex PCR. The sample includes 45,000 to 65,000 clones, around 80% seen only once; the top ten take 6.5% to 9.5%. Time point noted: week 23, last vaccination. In every dose of vaccine, 300 ug of mutant IDH1 20-mer peptide was given alongside topical imiquimod. Their antigens remain unidentified. The source material was PBMCs, sampled from a glioma patient whose treatment included an IDH1 peptide vaccine. These TCRs come from a woman between 40 and 50 years old with glioma. Some clones in this sample may be carry-over from other donors' samples.

This rearrangement joins TRBV29-1 to TRBJ1-2; weak D call: TRBD1 (5 bases). CDR3 size: 13 residues. The germline V gene has CDR1 SQVTM and CDR2 ANQGSEA. Trimming stripped 5 bases from V and 3 bases from J, with 13 bases between. The CDR3 coding sequence is TGCAGCGTTCGGGACCCTACTGACTATGGCTACACCTTC. Translated, it gives CSVRDPTDYGYTF.

This chain uses TRBV11-2 with TRBJ2-1, with D possibly TRBD1 on 6 matching bases. Trimming took 5 bases from V and 3 from J, leaving 8 bases between them. This CDR3 has 13 amino acids. Germline CDR1 reads SGHAT; CDR2 reads FQNNGV. The CDR3 DNA follows: TGTGCCAGCAGCCGGACAGACTACAATGAGCAGTTCTTC. Its translation: CASSRTDYNEQFF.

V usage is TRBV14 and J usage is TRBJ2-3; D gene uncertain. V was trimmed by 2 bases and J by 1 base, leaving 10 bases between them. This CDR3 comprises 15 residues. Germline V gene sequence: CDR1 SGHDN, CDR2 FVKESK. This CDR3 is CASSQQNIGTDTQYF. As DNA, the CDR3 is TGTGCCAGCAGCCAACAAAACATCGGCACAGATACGCAGTATTTT.

The chain carries TRBV19 and TRBJ2-3, with D perhaps TRBD1 or TRBD2 (5 bases each). The CDR3 loop spans 13 amino acids. The germline CDR1 and CDR2 sequences are LNHDA and SQIVND (reference sequence). V was pared by 6 bases and J by 8 bases, with 15 bases between. CDR3 sequence reads: CASRTGAGGTQYF. CDR3 nucleotide sequence: TGTGCCAGTAGAACCGGGGCTGGGGGTACGCAGTATTTT. The whole variable domain, filled in from reference TRBV19 and TRBJ2-3, reads DGGITQSPKYLFRKEGQNVTLSCEQNLNHDAMYWYRQDPGQGLRLIYYSQIVNDFQKGDIAEGYSVSREKKESFPLTVTSAQKNPTAFYLCASRTGAGGTQYFGPGTRLTVL.

V usage is TRBV15 and J usage is TRBJ1-2; the D is unclear. The CDR3 sequence is 14 residues long. V lost 4 bases to trimming and J lost 4 bases, with 13 bases between them. Germline assignment: CDR1 LNHNV and CDR2 YYDKDF (reference sequence). As DNA, the CDR3 is TGTGCCACCAGCAAGGGAGAGGGAGTCTATGGCTACACCTTC. Its protein product is CATSKGEGVYGYTF.

In this sample, this clone turned up once. The chain uses TRBV30 and TRBJ2-7, with D possibly being TRBD1 or TRBD2 (5 bases each). The CDR3 has 14 amino acids. Germline assignment: CDR1 GTSNPN and CDR2 SVGIG (reference sequence). V was cut by 0 bases and J by 2 bases, with 11 bases left in between. DNA for the CDR3: TGTGCCTGGAGTGTACCTGGGGGAACCTACGAGCAGTACTTC. It encodes CAWSVPGGTYEQYF.

This clone appeared a few times. V is TRBV19 and J is TRBJ1-2; D is possibly TRBD1 (5 bases). The CDR3 spans 14 residues. The germline V and J ends were trimmed by 7 bases and 4 bases, with 16 bases remaining between them. Germline assignment: CDR1 LNHDA and CDR2 SQIVND (reference sequence). Here the CDR3 reads CASKGATRIYGYTF. CDR3 in DNA: TGTGCCAGTAAAGGGGCCACGCGGATCTATGGCTACACCTTC.

J is TRBJ1-1 and V is TRBV4-3, with unresolved D. Per germline, CDR1 LGHNA and CDR2 YSLEER. This CDR3 comprises 15 residues. The V gene lost 0 bases and the J gene lost 4 bases, with 12 bases spanning the gap. The CDR3 nucleotides are TGCGCCAGCAGCCAAGATTACGGCCGGGTCACTGAAGCTTTCTTT. Translation gives CASSQDYGRVTEAFF.

CDR3 amino acids: CASSLVGGNRETQYF. CDR3 nucleotide sequence: TGCGCCAGCAGCTTGGTGGGAGGTAATAGAGAGACCCAGTACTTC. The J gene is TRBJ2-5, the V gene TRBV5-1, with D perhaps matching TRBD2 (6 bases). Trimming shortened V by 0 bases and J by 4 bases, and 13 bases separated the two germline ends. Per the germline V gene, CDR1 is SGHRS and CDR2 is YFSETQ. There are 15 residues in the CDR3.

Notes on this clone: Distinct nucleotide sequences in the sample also encode this CDR3. This chain links TRBV19 with TRBJ1-1; 7 bases align to TRBD1. Germline assignment: CDR1 LNHDA and CDR2 SQIVND (reference sequence). V shed 5 bases, J shed 4 bases, and the junction held 10 bases outside the gene matches. There are 15 residues in the CDR3. The CDR3 here is CASSGSRQGGTEAFF. CDR3 sequence (DNA): TGTGCCAGTAGTGGATCACGACAGGGAGGCACTGAAGCTTTCTTT.

The chain has TRBV9 and TRBJ1-1, with D hard to call. The CDR3 length is 13 residues. Per germline, CDR1 SGDLS and CDR2 YYNGEE. V lost 4 bases and J 1 base, leaving 8 bases between the germline ends. CDR3 sequence (DNA): TGTGCCAGCAGCCTCTCCGAGAACACTGAAGCTTTCTTT. Translation gives CASSLSENTEAFF.

The genes are TRBV7-2 and TRBJ1-5; D gene ambiguous. V shed 3 bases and J shed 2 bases, with 8 bases lying between them. This CDR3 is built from 14 residues. Looked up from germline, CDR1 is SGHTA and CDR2 is FQGNSA. CDR3 sequence reads: CASSFGNRNQPQHF. The CDR3, as DNA: TGTGCCAGCAGCTTCGGGAATCGCAATCAGCCCCAGCATTTT.

The V call is TRBV25-1, the J call TRBJ2-1; D is ambiguous. V was clipped by 3 bases and J by 12 bases, with 24 bases between them. CDR1 and CDR2 from the germline V gene are MGHDK and SYGVNS. The CDR3 totals 16 residues. The CDR3 DNA sequence: TGTGCCAGCAGTGATCTCGGGCCCGGTCGGACGGCTGGGCAGTTCTTC. Residues: CASSDLGPGRTAGQFF.

This clone was observed a few times. Other DNA sequences from this sample encode an identical CDR3 as well. CDR3 loop: CASSSGTGTEAFF. CDR3 nucleotide sequence: TGTGCCAGCAGCTCAGGGACAGGGACTGAAGCTTTCTTT. V and J are TRBV7-6 and TRBJ1-1; TRBD1 agrees at 9 bases. The V and J ends lost 4 bases and 5 bases, in that order; junction bases with no gene match: 2. This CDR3 contains 13 residues. Germline V gene sequence: CDR1 SGHVS, CDR2 FNYEAQ.

The genes are TRBV27 and TRBJ1-2, with D uncertain. The germline V and J ends were trimmed by 3 bases and 4 bases, with 9 bases remaining between them. Germline V lookup: CDR1 MNHEY, CDR2 SMNVEV (reference sequence). This CDR3 spans 13 amino acids. The CDR3 DNA sequence: TGTGCCAGCAGTTTTAAGGACTTCTATGGCTACACCTTC. It yields the protein CASSFKDFYGYTF.

The chain is built from TRBV30 and TRBJ2-5; D is possibly TRBD1 (5 bases). The CDR3 contains 15 residues. Germline values: CDR1 GTSNPN, CDR2 SVGIG (reference sequence). Deletions cut 0 bases from V and 5 bases from J, with 16 bases between. CDR3 nucleotide sequence: TGTGCCTGGAGTGTACCAGGGCTAGGGTCGGAGACCCAGTACTTC. This gives the protein CAWSVPGLGSETQYF.

This clone was observed a handful of times. The genes are TRBV30 and TRBJ1-5, with TRBD1 as a possible D gene (6 bases). Germline V CDR1 and CDR2: GTSNPN, SVGIG (reference sequence). V was cut by 3 bases and J by 0 bases, with 15 bases left in between. The CDR3 spans 16 residues. The CDR3 coding sequence is TGTGCCTGGAGGGGCAGGGGCGCCCTTAGCAATCAGCCCCAGCATTTT. It translates to CAWRGRGALSNQPQHF.

This clone was seen a single time. V usage is TRBV2 and J usage is TRBJ1-6; D not certain. V shed 2 bases and J shed 9 bases, with 11 bases lying between them. Germline V CDR1 and CDR2: SNHLY, FYNNEI. This CDR3 is built from 14 residues. As DNA, the CDR3 is TGTGCCAGCAGTGAACCTGGGCCATTTTCACCCCTCCACTTT. Translated: CASSEPGPFSPLHF.

The rearrangement joins TRBV5-4 to TRBJ2-4; TRBD2 matches at 9 bases. Germline V gene lookup returns CDR1 SGHNT and CDR2 YYREEE (reference sequence). Germline trimming cut 3 bases from V and 5 bases from J; bases unmatched to any gene: 6. The CDR3 extends over 15 amino acids. Here the CDR3 reads CASSSLTSGENIQYF. The CDR3 nucleotides read TGTGCCAGCAGCTCCTTGACTAGCGGCGAAAACATTCAGTACTTC.

This CDR3 reads CASSVALAVETQYF. CDR3 DNA: TGTGCCAGCAGCGTAGCTCTAGCGGTTGAGACCCAGTACTTC. The J gene is TRBJ2-5, the V gene TRBV9, with 7 nucleotides matching TRBD2. The CDR3 sequence is 14 residues long. V lost 0 bases and J lost 5; bases outside the gene matches: 4. Germline V gene data show CDR1 as SGDLS and CDR2 as YYNGEE. Complete variable domain (other parts from reference TRBV9 and TRBJ2-5): DSGVTQTPKHLITATGQRVTLRCSPRSGDLSVYWYQQSLDQGLQFLIQYYNGEERAKGNILERFSAQQFPDLHSELNLSSLELGDSALYFCASSVALAVETQYFGPGTRLLVL.

This rearrangement joins TRBV5-6 to TRBJ1-3; 10 nucleotides agree with TRBD1. Germline V gene lookup returns CDR1 SGHDT and CDR2 YYEEEE. The CDR3 sequence is 16 residues long. V was pared by 4 bases and J by 8 bases, with 12 bases of the junction left unmatched. CDR3 sequence: CASSLDRGPRVDTIYF. In DNA, the CDR3 is TGTGCCAGCAGCCTCGACAGGGGGCCGAGGGTAGACACCATATATTTT. Combining the CDR3 with reference TRBV5-6 and TRBJ1-3 gives the whole variable domain DAGVTQSPTHLIKTRGQQVTLRCSPKSGHDTVSWYQQALGQGPQFIFQYYEEEERQRGNFPDRFSGHQFPNYSSELNVNALLLGDSALYLCASSLDRGPRVDTIYFGEGSWLTVV.

The sample holds one count of this clone. CDR3 nucleotide sequence: TGTGCCGGGAAGAGGGTTAACACAGATACGCAGTATTTT. It encodes CAGKRVNTDTQYF. The chain is built from TRBV6-1 and TRBJ2-3, with D maybe TRBD2 (5 bases). The germline CDR1 and CDR2 sequences are MNHNS and SASEGT. The CDR3 sequence is 13 residues long. Trimming took 11 bases from V and 2 from J, leaving 14 bases between them.

The rearrangement links TRBV5-6 to TRBJ1-1, with D tentatively TRBD1 (5 bases). The V gene lost 7 bases and the J gene lost 0 bases, with 19 bases spanning the gap. The CDR3 extends over 16 amino acids. Germline V lookup: CDR1 SGHDT, CDR2 YYEEEE. The CDR3 DNA reads TGTGCCAGCGACCTATACACCGGGACTATGAACACTGAAGCTTTCTTT. This translates into CASDLYTGTMNTEAFF. Variable domain in full (rest from reference TRBV5-6 and TRBJ1-1): DAGVTQSPTHLIKTRGQQVTLRCSPKSGHDTVSWYQQALGQGPQFIFQYYEEEERQRGNFPDRFSGHQFPNYSSELNVNALLLGDSALYLCASDLYTGTMNTEAFFGQGTRLTVV.

V and J are TRBV6-6 and TRBJ2-7; TRBD1 aligns across 7 bases. This CDR3 region has 15 residues. The germline V gene has CDR1 MNHNY and CDR2 SVGAGI (reference sequence). The trim removed 5 bases at V and 1 base at J, leaving 8 bases unmatched. The CDR3 nucleotides are TGTGCCAGCAGTCAGACGAGGGACAGTTCCTACGAGCAGTACTTC. The encoded protein is CASSQTRDSSYEQYF.

This clone was seen a single time. V gene TRBV7-9 combines with J gene TRBJ2-3; 12 bases line up with TRBD2. This CDR3 has 14 amino acids. Germline CDR1 SEHNR, CDR2 FQNEAQ (reference sequence). Unmatched junction bases numbered 8, after V lost 5 bases and J lost 11 bases. CDR3 in DNA: TGTGCCAGCAGCCAAACTAGCGGGGGGCAGGAGCAGTATTTT. Amino acid sequence: CASSQTSGGQEQYF.

The chain joins TRBV30 to TRBJ1-2; D remains ambiguous. Germline V lookup: CDR1 GTSNPN, CDR2 SVGIG (reference sequence). The length of the CDR3 is 11 residues. Trimming shortened V by 4 bases and J by 4 bases, and 7 bases separated the two germline ends. CDR3 residues: CAWMRFYGYTF. For the CDR3, the DNA is TGTGCCTGGATGCGGTTCTATGGCTACACCTTC.

The count of this clone is one. The chain couples TRBV10-3 to TRBJ1-4; 10 bases align to TRBD1. CDR3 length: 15 residues. Unmatched junction bases numbered 5, after V lost 6 bases and J lost 4 bases. CDR1 ENHRY and CDR2 SYGVKD come from the germline V gene. The CDR3 region is CAIRGQGIGNEKLFF. The CDR3 DNA sequence: TGTGCCATCAGGGGACAGGGGATTGGTAATGAAAAACTGTTTTTT.

In this sample, this clone turned up a few times. The V gene is TRBV19, the J gene TRBJ1-1, with 7 nucleotides matching TRBD1. Trimming took 6 bases from V and 1 from J; bases not matched to a gene: 5. This CDR3 has 14 amino acids. The germline V gene has CDR1 LNHDA and CDR2 SQIVND (reference sequence). CDR3 loop: CASRLQGKNTEAFF. CDR3 bases: TGTGCCAGTAGGCTACAGGGGAAGAACACTGAAGCTTTCTTT.